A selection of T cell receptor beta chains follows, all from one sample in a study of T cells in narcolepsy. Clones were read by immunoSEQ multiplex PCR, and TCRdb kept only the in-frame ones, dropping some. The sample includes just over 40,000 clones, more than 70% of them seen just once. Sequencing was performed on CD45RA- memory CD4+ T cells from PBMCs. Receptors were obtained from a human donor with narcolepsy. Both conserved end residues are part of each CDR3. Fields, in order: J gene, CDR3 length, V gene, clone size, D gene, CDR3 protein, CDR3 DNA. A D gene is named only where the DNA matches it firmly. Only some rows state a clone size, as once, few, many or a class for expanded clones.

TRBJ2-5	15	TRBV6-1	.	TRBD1	CASSAGTGGVETQYF	TGTGCCAGCAGTGCCGGGACAGGGGGGGTCGAGACCCAGTACTTC
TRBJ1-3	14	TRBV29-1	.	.	CSVAGVESGNTIYF	TGCAGCGTTGCCGGTGTCGAGTCAGGAAACACCATATATTTT
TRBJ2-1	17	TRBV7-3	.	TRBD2	CASSRSSSGRIYNEQFF	TGTGCCAGCAGCCGATCTTCTAGCGGGAGGATATACAATGAGCAGTTCTTC
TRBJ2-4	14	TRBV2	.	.	CASSPTRGGNIQYF	TGTGCCAGCAGTCCGACTAGGGGAGGAAACATTCAGTACTTC
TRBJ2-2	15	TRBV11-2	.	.	CASSLVAGPTGELFF	TGTGCCAGCAGCTTAGTAGCAGGCCCCACCGGGGAGCTGTTTTTT
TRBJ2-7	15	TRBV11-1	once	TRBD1	CASSPSDRGGGEQYF	TGTGCCAGCAGCCCATCCGACAGGGGGGGAGGCGAGCAGTACTTC
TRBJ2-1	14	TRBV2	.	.	CASSENAFGNEQFF	TGTGCCAGCAGTGAGAATGCCTTCGGCAATGAGCAGTTCTTC
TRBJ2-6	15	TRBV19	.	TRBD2	CASSRGAGGANVLTF	TGTGCCAGTAGTAGGGGAGCGGGAGGGGCCAACGTCCTGACTTTC
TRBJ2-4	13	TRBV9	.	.	CASSVAAGDIQYF	TGTGCCAGCAGCGTGGCGGCAGGGGACATTCAGTACTTC
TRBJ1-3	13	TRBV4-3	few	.	CASSHLSGNTIYF	TGCGCCAGCAGCCACCTCTCTGGAAACACCATATATTTT
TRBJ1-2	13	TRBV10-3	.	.	CAISDTSLYGYTF	TGTGCCATCAGTGACACCAGCCTTTATGGCTACACCTTC
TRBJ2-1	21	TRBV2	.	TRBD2	CASSRNSASGSSNPNLGEQFF	TGTGCCAGCAGCAGAAACTCTGCTAGCGGGAGTTCGAATCCCAATTTAGGTGAGCAGTTCTTC
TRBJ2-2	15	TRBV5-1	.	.	CASSEDRRNTGELFF	TGCGCCAGCAGCGAAGACAGGAGGAACACCGGGGAGCTGTTTTTT
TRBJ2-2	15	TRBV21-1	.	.	CASSKGAGDGGELFF	TGTGCCAGCAGCAAAGGGGCCGGGGATGGCGGGGAGCTGTTTTTT
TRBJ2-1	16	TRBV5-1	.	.	CASNASPGAFYNEQFF	TGCGCCAGCAACGCCAGTCCAGGGGCTTTTTACAATGAGCAGTTCTTC
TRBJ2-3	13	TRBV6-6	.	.	CASNQGDTDTQYF	TGTGCCAGCAATCAGGGTGACACAGATACGCAGTATTTT
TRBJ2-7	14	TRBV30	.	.	CAWSAHSFGDEQYF	TGTGCCTGGAGTGCCCACTCATTCGGGGACGAGCAGTACTTC
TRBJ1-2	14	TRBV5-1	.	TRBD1	CASSIGTGYEGYTF	TGCGCCAGCAGCATAGGGACAGGGTATGAGGGCTACACCTTC
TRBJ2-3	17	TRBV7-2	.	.	CASSLGGGGRATDTQYF	TGTGCCAGCAGCCTGGGCGGAGGGGGGCGGGCCACAGATACGCAGTATTTT
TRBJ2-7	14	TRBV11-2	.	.	CASTETFGSYEQYF	TGTGCCAGCACCGAAACCTTTGGATCCTACGAGCAGTACTTC
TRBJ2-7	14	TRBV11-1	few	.	CASSLEGITYEQYF	TGTGCCAGCAGCTTAGAGGGCATAACCTACGAGCAGTACTTC
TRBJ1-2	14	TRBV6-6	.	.	CASNPGGIHGGYTF	TGTGCCAGCAACCCGGGGGGGATCCACGGCGGCTACACCTTC
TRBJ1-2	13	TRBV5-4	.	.	CASSLTAVGGYTF	TGTGCCAGCAGCTTGACAGCGGTGGGTGGCTACACCTTC
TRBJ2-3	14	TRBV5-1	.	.	CASSFGSVSDTQYF	TGCGCCAGCAGCTTCGGGTCCGTCTCTGATACGCAGTATTTT
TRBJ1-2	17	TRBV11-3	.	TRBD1	CASSRARQGAAIYGYTF	TGTGCCAGCAGCCGGGCTAGGCAGGGGGCAGCGATCTATGGCTACACCTTC
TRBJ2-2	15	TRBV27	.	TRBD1	CASLAGTGVFRELFF	TGTGCCAGCCTCGCCGGGACAGGGGTTTTTCGGGAGCTGTTCTTT
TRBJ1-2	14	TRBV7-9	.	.	CASSLSGGIYGYTF	TGTGCCAGCAGCTTATCGGGGGGGATCTATGGCTACACCTTC
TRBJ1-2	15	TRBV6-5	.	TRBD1	CASSREGQADYGYTF	TGTGCCAGCAGTCGAGAAGGACAGGCGGACTATGGCTACACCTTC
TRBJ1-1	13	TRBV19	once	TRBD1	CASIRQGSTEAFF	TGTGCCAGTATCCGACAGGGTAGCACTGAAGCTTTCTTT
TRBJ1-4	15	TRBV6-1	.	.	CASSEKQGPREKLFF	TGTGCCAGCAGTGAAAAGCAGGGGCCGAGAGAAAAACTGTTTTTT
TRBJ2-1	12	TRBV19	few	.	CASSRTGNEQFF	TGTGCCAGTAGTAGAACAGGGAATGAGCAGTTCTTC
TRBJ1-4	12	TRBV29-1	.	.	CSVDDFRGKLFF	TGCAGCGTTGATGATTTCCGGGGAAAACTGTTTTTT
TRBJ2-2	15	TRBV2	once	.	CASRADRSGSGELFF	TGTGCCAGCAGAGCGGACCGTTCAGGATCCGGGGAGCTGTTTTTT
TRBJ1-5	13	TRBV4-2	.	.	CASSQDGNQPQHF	TGTGCCAGCAGCCAAGACGGGAATCAGCCCCAGCATTTT
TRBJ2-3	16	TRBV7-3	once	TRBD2	CASSLGGNVGTDTQYF	TGTGCCAGCAGCTTGGGAGGGAACGTGGGCACAGATACGCAGTATTTT
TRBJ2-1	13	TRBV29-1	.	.	CSVERGIGDEQFF	TGCAGCGTTGAGCGGGGAATTGGGGATGAGCAGTTCTTC
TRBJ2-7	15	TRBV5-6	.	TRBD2	CASSGLAGGAYEQYF	TGTGCCAGCAGCGGATTAGCGGGAGGGGCCTACGAGCAGTACTTC
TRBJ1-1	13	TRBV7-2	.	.	CASSSNALTEAFF	TGTGCCAGCAGCTCCAATGCTCTCACTGAAGCTTTCTTT
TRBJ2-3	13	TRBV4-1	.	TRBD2	CASTEREGSRQYF	TGCGCCAGCACCGAGCGGGAGGGGAGTAGGCAGTATTTT
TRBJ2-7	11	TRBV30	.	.	CAWQDLYEQYF	TGTGCCTGGCAAGACCTCTACGAGCAGTACTTC
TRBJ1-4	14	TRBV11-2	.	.	CASSLGGVGEKLFF	TGTGCCAGCAGCTTAGGAGGGGTAGGCGAAAAACTGTTTTTT